The 18 T cell receptor beta chains given below trace back to one sample, sequenced in a study of cytomegalovirus exposure and HLA in healthy donors. Both 60 Vbeta primers and 13 Jbeta primers went into the PCR. Assay used: immunoSEQ multiplex PCR; TCRdb lists only in-frame clones, some missing. The sample lists about 140,000 clones; around 80% were seen once. Sequences were obtained from PBMCs. The receptors come from a man aged 35-49 years in good health and CMV-seronegative.

The chain uses TRBV6-6 and TRBJ2-2; weak D call: TRBD1 (6 bases). Trimming pared 7 bases from V and 2 bases from J, leaving 8 bases between. Per germline, CDR1 MNHNY and CDR2 SVGAGI (reference sequence). The CDR3 extends over 13 amino acids. The CDR3 region is CASNRENTGELFF. Written as DNA, the CDR3 is TGTGCCAGCAACAGGGAAAACACCGGGGAGCTGTTTTTT.

The V gene is TRBV5-1, the J gene TRBJ1-4, with 9 bases lining up with TRBD1. The CDR3 spans 15 residues. The V gene end was trimmed by 0 bases and the J gene end by 7 bases; junction bases not matched to a gene: 4. CDR1 is SGHRS, CDR2 YFSETQ, per germline. As DNA, the CDR3 is TGCGCCAGCAGCTTGGACGGGACAGGGACTGAAAAACTGTTTTTT. Translated: CASSLDGTGTEKLFF. Drawing the rest from reference TRBV5-1 and TRBJ1-4, the complete variable domain is KAGVTQTPRYLIKTRGQQVTLSCSPISGHRSVSWYQQTPGQGLQFLFEYFSETQRNKGNFPGRFSGRQFSNSRSEMNVSTLELGDSALYLCASSLDGTGTEKLFFGSGTQLSVL.

The gene calls are TRBV6-1 and TRBJ2-7; perhaps TRBD2 as D (6 bases). The germline V and J ends were trimmed by 10 bases and 1 base, with 14 bases remaining between them. There are 13 residues in the CDR3. Per the germline V gene, CDR1 is MNHNS and CDR2 is SASEGT. The CDR3, as DNA: TGTGCCACAATAATAGGGACTTCCTACGAGCAGTACTTC. Its translation is CATIIGTSYEQYF.

The V gene is TRBV28, the J gene TRBJ2-7; tentative D call: TRBD1 (5 bases). V lost 2 bases to trimming and J lost 6 bases, with 11 bases between them. Per the germline V gene, CDR1 is MDHEN and CDR2 is SYDVKM. The CDR3 contains 13 residues. This CDR3 reads CASSLPLRGEQYF. The CDR3 bases are TGTGCCAGCAGTTTACCCCTAAGGGGCGAGCAGTACTTC.

The chain joins TRBV11-2 to TRBJ1-1; unclear D gene. Germline assignment: CDR1 SGHAT and CDR2 FQNNGV. The ends were cut back, 5 bases at V and 3 bases at J, with 13 bases in the middle. The CDR3 length is 14 residues. The CDR3 spells CASSTDGVDTEAFF. CDR3 nucleotides: TGTGCCAGCAGCACTGACGGGGTGGACACTGAAGCTTTCTTT.

The genes are TRBV18 and TRBJ2-7, with D possibly matching TRBD1 (6 bases). Germline-derived CDR1 and CDR2 are KGHSH and LQKENI. Trimming left V 5 bases short and J 3 bases short, with 11 bases between. This CDR3 is 13 amino acids long. In DNA, the CDR3 is TGTGCCAGCTCATCGGGACATTTCTACGAGCAGTACTTC. Its protein product is CASSSGHFYEQYF.

This sequence joins TRBV5-1 and TRBJ1-2; unclear D gene. Germline V gene data show CDR1 as SGHRS and CDR2 as YFSETQ. The CDR3 has 12 residues. Trimming stripped 1 base from V and 4 bases from J, with 5 bases between. In DNA, the CDR3 is TGCGCCAGCAGCTTGCGGAGCTATGGCTACACCTTC. Translated: CASSLRSYGYTF.

Only one count was recorded for this clone. The rearrangement joins TRBV10-1 to TRBJ2-3; 9 nucleotides align to TRBD2. Germline CDR1 WNHNN, CDR2 SYGVQD (reference sequence). The CDR3 has 16 residues. V was clipped by 4 bases and J by 5 bases; unmatched bases: 10. As DNA, the CDR3 is TGCGCCAGCAGTGGGAGGCGGGGGGGCGGATTAGATACGCAGTATTTT. This sequence encodes CASSGRRGGGLDTQYF.

The chain is built from TRBV18 and TRBJ2-1; the D gene is possibly TRBD1 (7 bases). Germline V gene lookup returns CDR1 KGHSH and CDR2 LQKENI. Deletions cut 1 base from V and 8 bases from J, with 18 bases between. This CDR3 has 16 residues. CDR3 residues: CASSPRGRGEVYEQFF. CDR3 DNA: TGTGCCAGCTCACCACGCGGCAGGGGGGAGGTGTATGAGCAGTTCTTC.

This chain joins TRBV2 and TRBJ1-1; weak D call: TRBD1 (6 bases). CDR3 length: 15 amino acids. CDR1 and CDR2 (germline): SNHLY, FYNNEI. The germline V and J ends were trimmed by 5 bases and 0 bases, with 13 bases remaining between them. The chain's CDR3 is CASSPLRTVNTEAFF. The CDR3 DNA follows: TGTGCCAGCAGTCCACTAAGGACAGTGAACACTGAAGCTTTCTTT.

The chain recombines TRBV27 with TRBJ1-6; 10 positions agree with TRBD1. Germline V gene sequence: CDR1 MNHEY, CDR2 SMNVEV (reference sequence). The ends lost 5 bases at V and 9 bases at J; junction bases unmatched: 10. This CDR3 spans 16 amino acids. CDR3 in amino acids: CASSTRQGASGSPLHF. CDR3 nucleotides: TGTGCCAGCAGTACTAGACAGGGGGCGTCGGGTTCACCCCTCCACTTT.

This chain joins TRBV6-5 and TRBJ2-7, with 8 bases matching TRBD2. Germline V lookup: CDR1 MNHEY, CDR2 SVGAGI. The CDR3 consists of 15 residues. Trimming took 0 bases from V and 3 from J; bases not matched to a gene: 4. This CDR3 is CASSYSGGGFYEQYF. The CDR3, as DNA: TGTGCCAGCAGTTACTCTGGCGGGGGGTTCTACGAGCAGTACTTC.

V gene TRBV7-9 combines with J gene TRBJ1-2, with 7 nucleotides matching TRBD1. In germline, CDR1 is SEHNR, CDR2 FQNEAQ (reference sequence). J was trimmed by 4 bases and V by 5 bases; bases with no gene match: 10. This CDR3 is 15 amino acids long. CDR3 coding DNA: TGTGCCAGCAGCCAGGGGGGACAGCTTACCTATGGCTACACCTTC. It encodes CASSQGGQLTYGYTF.

V and J are TRBV7-3 and TRBJ2-1; D uncertain. CDR3 length equals 14 residues. Germline-derived CDR1 and CDR2 are SGHTA and FQGTGA. Trimming cost V 1 base and J 9 bases, with 13 bases left between them. The CDR3 DNA sequence: TGTGCCAGCAGCTTAAGAGGCAATCCGGCTGAGCAGTTCTTC. Protein: CASSLRGNPAEQFF.

This chain joins TRBV12-2 and TRBJ2-1; the table calls TRBD2, which could not be checked here. TRBV12-2 is a pseudogene. The CDR3 has 19 amino acids. The CDR3 here is CASRLAPSLETSGGDEQFF. The CDR3 DNA sequence: TGTGCAAGTCGCTTAGCGCCTTCCTTAGAGACTAGCGGGGGGGACGAGCAGTTCTTC.

This sequence joins TRBV5-4 and TRBJ2-5; TRBD2 aligns across 8 bases. V was clipped by 0 bases and J by 1 base; unmatched bases: 2. Germline assignment: CDR1 SGHNT and CDR2 YYREEE (reference sequence). This CDR3 has 15 amino acids. The chain's CDR3 is CASSLERGTQETQYF. CDR3 DNA sequence: TGTGCCAGCAGCTTGGAGCGGGGGACCCAAGAGACCCAGTACTTC. Together with reference TRBV5-4 and TRBJ2-5, the CDR3 gives the full variable domain: ETGVTQSPTHLIKTRGQQVTLRCSSQSGHNTVSWYQQALGQGPQFIFQYYREEENGRGNFPPRFSGLQFPNYSSELNVNALELDDSALYLCASSLERGTQETQYFGPGTRLLVL.

The chain has TRBV19 and TRBJ2-7, with D perhaps matching TRBD1 (6 bases). CDR3 length: 16 residues. From germline, CDR1 is LNHDA and CDR2 SQIVND (reference sequence). Trimming took off 4 bases at V and 3 bases at J, with 19 bases between the two ends. CDR3: CASSTTSGTPDYEQYF. The CDR3 DNA sequence: TGTGCCAGTAGTACTACCTCCGGGACACCAGACTACGAGCAGTACTTC.

This chain uses TRBV30 with TRBJ1-6; no clear D. V lost 1 base, J lost 6 bases, and 4 bases lay in between. Germline V lookup: CDR1 GTSNPN, CDR2 SVGIG (reference sequence). This CDR3 region has 12 residues. CDR3 region: CAWSDSNSPLHF. The CDR3 DNA is TGTGCCTGGAGTGACAGTAATTCACCCCTCCACTTT.